This entry features one TCR beta chain sequence. No antigen is known for it. This specimen comes from a study of cytomegalovirus exposure and HLA in healthy donors. At the level of the study: Counted in an early data release were approximately 80 million unique TCRs from HLA-typed donors.

In the PCR, 60 Vbeta and 13 Jbeta primers were used. TCRdb's table, derived via immunoSEQ multiplex PCR, lists solely in-frame clones and lacks some. The repertoire table contains 100,000 to 150,000 clones. Findings and limits, study-wide: Rare TCR sequences predominated, though certain public TCRs were found in many donors. As immune exposure information, only CMV serostatus was available.

The germline V gene encodes CDR1 MDHEN and CDR2 SYDVKM. Trimming stripped 11 bases from V and 7 bases from J, with 20 bases between. The length of the CDR3 is 13 residues. The sequence derives from a man aged 18-30 years in good health and CMV-seronegative. Sequenced: PBMCs. The rearrangement joins TRBV28 to TRBJ1-1; unclear D gene. The CDR3 nucleotides read TGTGCCGTACGGGCGCCGAGGGTCGATGAAGCTTTCTTT. Protein sequence: CAVRAPRVDEAFF. The variable domain in full, completed from reference TRBV28 and TRBJ1-1, reads DVKVTQSSRYLVKRTGEKVFLECVQDMDHENMFWYRQDPGLGLRLIYFSYDVKMKEKGDIPEGYSVSREKKERFSLILESASTNQTSMYLCAVRAPRVDEAFFGQGTRLTVV.